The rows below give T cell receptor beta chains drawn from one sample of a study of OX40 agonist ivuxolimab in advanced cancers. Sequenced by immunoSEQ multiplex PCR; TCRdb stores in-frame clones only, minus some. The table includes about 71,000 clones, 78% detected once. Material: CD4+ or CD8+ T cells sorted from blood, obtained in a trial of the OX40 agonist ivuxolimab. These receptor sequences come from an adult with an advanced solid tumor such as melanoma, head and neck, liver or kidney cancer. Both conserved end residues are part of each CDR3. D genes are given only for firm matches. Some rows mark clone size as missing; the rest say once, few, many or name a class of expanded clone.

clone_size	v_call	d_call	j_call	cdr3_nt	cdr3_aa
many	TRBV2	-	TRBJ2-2	TGTGCCAGCAGTACGACCAGGGTTGGGCACGGGGAGCTGTTTTTT	CASSTTRVGHGELFF
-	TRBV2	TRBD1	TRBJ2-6	TGTGCCAGCAGCTACTCAGGGGGCGCTTCTGGGGCCAACGTCCTGACTTTC	CASSYSGGASGANVLTF
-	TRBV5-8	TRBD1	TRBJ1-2	TGTGCCAGCAGCCAAGATACCGGGACAGGGTGGGCTAATGGCTACACCTTC	CASSQDTGTGWANGYTF
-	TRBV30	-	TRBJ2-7	TGTGCCTGGAGTGTGGGCCAGGGAGGCTACGAGCAGTACTTC	CAWSVGQGGYEQYF
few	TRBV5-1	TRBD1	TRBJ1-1	TGCGCCAGCAGCTCGACAGGGGGCCACACTGAAGCTTTCTTT	CASSSTGGHTEAFF
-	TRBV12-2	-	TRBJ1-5	TGTGCAAGTCGCTTAGAGAGGACGGGAGACAGCCGAAAGGGGGTAATTCAGCCCCAGCATTTT	CASRLERTGDSRKGVIQPQHF
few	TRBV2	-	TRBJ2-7	TGTGCCAGCAATCCAAGGGGAATCCCAGTTGATTACGAGCAGTACTTC	CASNPRGIPVDYEQYF
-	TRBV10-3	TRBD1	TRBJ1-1	TGTGCCATCAGTGAGACTAAACAGGGGGTGAACACTGAAGCTTTCTTT	CAISETKQGVNTEAFF
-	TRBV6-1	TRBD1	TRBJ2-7	TGTGCCAGCAGTGACAGGGACAGGGGGGTGCAGTACTTC	CASSDRDRGVQYF
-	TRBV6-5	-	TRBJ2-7	TGTGCCAGCAGTCGACAACAGGGTTCGAGGGAGCAGTACTTC	CASSRQQGSREQYF
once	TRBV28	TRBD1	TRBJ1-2	TGTGCCAGCAGTTTTGGGGACAGGGATTTCGGCTACACCTTC	CASSFGDRDFGYTF
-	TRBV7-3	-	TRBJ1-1	TGTGCCAGCAGGACCAGTTATTTCCCTGAAGCTTTCTTT	CASRTSYFPEAFF
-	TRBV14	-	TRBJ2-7	TGTGCCAGCAGCACTTATTATAACCCCGGCGAGCAGTACTTC	CASSTYYNPGEQYF
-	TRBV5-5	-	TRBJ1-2	TGTGCCAGCAGCCAAGAGGCAGGGCGCTATGGCTACACCTTC	CASSQEAGRYGYTF
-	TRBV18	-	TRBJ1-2	TGTGCCAGCTCACCACGAGGACGGGAGGACGTTTACACCTTC	CASSPRGREDVYTF
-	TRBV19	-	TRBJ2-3	TGTGCCAGTAGTACTAGCGCATCCTGGGCAGATACGCAGTATTTT	CASSTSASWADTQYF
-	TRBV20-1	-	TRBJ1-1	TGCAGTGCGAACACGAACACTGAAGCTTTCTTT	CSANTNTEAFF
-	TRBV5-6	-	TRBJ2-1	TGTGCCAGCAGCACGGATAGCGGTCGGGTCTACAATGAGCAGTTCTTC	CASSTDSGRVYNEQFF
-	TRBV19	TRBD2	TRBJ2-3	TGTGCCAGTAGTATCGTGGGACTAGCGGGGAGAAGCACAGATACGCAGTATTTT	CASSIVGLAGRSTDTQYF
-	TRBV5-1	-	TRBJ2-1	TGCGCCAGCAGCTTAGGCGCGGACACACGATTAAATGAGCAGTTCTTC	CASSLGADTRLNEQFF
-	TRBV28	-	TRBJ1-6	TGTGCCAGCATACGGAGACAAGTTCAATCACCCCTCCACTTT	CASIRRQVQSPLHF
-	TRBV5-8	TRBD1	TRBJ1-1	TGTGCCAGCAGCACCTACAGGGGTAGAGGCACTGAAGCTTTCTTT	CASSTYRGRGTEAFF
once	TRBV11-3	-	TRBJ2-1	TGTGCCAGCAGCTTGGGGGGCGTTAGCAATGAGCAGTTCTTC	CASSLGGVSNEQFF
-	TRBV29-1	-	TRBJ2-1	TGCAGCGCCCTTTTATACAATGAGCAGTTCTTC	CSALLYNEQFF
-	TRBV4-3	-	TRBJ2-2	TGCGCCAGCAGCCAACGGGGGAACACCGGGGAGCTGTTTTTT	CASSQRGNTGELFF
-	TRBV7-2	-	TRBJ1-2	TGTGCCAGCAGCTTAGGACAGCCCTGGGGCTACACCTTC	CASSLGQPWGYTF
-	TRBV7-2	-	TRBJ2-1	TGTGCCAGCAGCATTTACGATGAGCAGTTCTTC	CASSIYDEQFF
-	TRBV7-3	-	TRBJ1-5	TGTGCCAGCAGCTTAAAAGCAGGATACAATCAGCCCCAGCATTTT	CASSLKAGYNQPQHF
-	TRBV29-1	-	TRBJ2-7	TGCAGCGTTGCCAGGGATCGGCACGAGCAGTACTTC	CSVARDRHEQYF
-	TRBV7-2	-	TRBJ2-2	TGTGCCAGCAGCCGTAAAGGCACCGGGGAGCTGTTTTTT	CASSRKGTGELFF
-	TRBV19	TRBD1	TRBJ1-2	TGTGCCAGTAGTCCCAAAGGCGAGACAGGGAGCTATGGCTACACCTTC	CASSPKGETGSYGYTF